What follows are 14 T cell receptor beta chains derived from one specimen sequenced in a study of Graves' ophthalmopathy and Graves' hyperthyroidism (dated by TCRdb to the late 2010s). Instrument on record: Illumina HiSeq 2000. For repertoire sequencing, the TCR beta CDR3 regions were amplified from RNA transcripts. The first round was an RT-PCR using HTBI primers with the Qiagen OneStep RT-PCR kit, and this first round was followed by a second-round multiplex PCR, then size selection and purification. TCRdb handled the public reads itself, with Q25 trimming in fastp and clone calling in MiXCR, and kept productive beta chains. Each CDR3 protein appears once, grouped with its most common genes and DNA. This sample holds a few hundred thousand distinct CDR3 sequences; about 17% were observed only once. The ten largest account for roughly 2.3% of the sample. The sequenced sample was peripheral blood. Receptors originate from an adult woman with stable Graves' hyperthyroidism.

This clonotype was counted many times. The V call is TRBV5-4, the J call TRBJ1-2; no reliable D call. Trimming pared 9 bases from V and 4 bases from J, leaving 16 bases between. Germline CDR1 SGHNT, CDR2 YYREEE (reference sequence). This CDR3 has 13 amino acids. In nucleotides, the CDR3 is TGTGCCACCCCCCACTCGGGGAGCTATGGCTACACCTTC. This translates into CATPHSGSYGYTF.

This clonotype came up many times. The chain carries TRBV5-1 and TRBJ2-5; the match to TRBD1 covers 10 bases. After removal of 4 bases from V and 5 bases from J, the junction contained 8 bases not matched to a gene. Germline values: CDR1 SGHRS, CDR2 YFSETQ. The CDR3 has 15 amino acids. Here the CDR3 reads CASSPGQGVWETQYF. In nucleotides, the CDR3 is TGCGCCAGCAGCCCCGGACAGGGGGTATGGGAGACCCAGTACTTC. Full variable domain (missing parts from reference TRBV5-1 and TRBJ2-5): KAGVTQTPRYLIKTRGQQVTLSCSPISGHRSVSWYQQTPGQGLQFLFEYFSETQRNKGNFPGRFSGRQFSNSRSEMNVSTLELGDSALYLCASSPGQGVWETQYFGPGTRLLVL.

V is TRBV29-1 and J is TRBJ2-7; D is perhaps TRBD2 (5 bases). The CDR3 totals 15 residues. The germline V and J ends were trimmed by 4 bases and 3 bases, with 19 bases remaining between them. Per germline, CDR1 SQVTM and CDR2 ANQGSEA. The CDR3 DNA follows: TGCAGCGTTGTACCCCCCGGCGGACTTCACTACGAGCAGTACTTC. Its protein product is CSVVPPGGLHYEQYF.

At least ten counts were recorded for this clonotype. V usage is TRBV18 and J usage is TRBJ1-1; D perhaps matches TRBD1 (5 bases). V was clipped by 5 bases and J by 0 bases, with 10 bases between them. The CDR3 is 14 residues long. Looked up from germline, CDR1 is KGHSH and CDR2 is LQKENI. CDR3 nucleotide sequence: TGTGCCAGCTCAGGAGGGACGGTGAACACTGAAGCTTTCTTT. Translated, it gives CASSGGTVNTEAFF. Combining the CDR3 with reference TRBV18 and TRBJ1-1 gives the whole variable domain NAGVMQNPRHLVRRRGQEARLRCSPMKGHSHVYWYRQLPEEGLKFMVYLQKENIIDESGMPKERFSAEFPKEGPSILRIQQVVRGDSAAYFCASSGGTVNTEAFFGQGTRLTVV.

In this sample, this clonotype turned up many times. The chain couples TRBV27 to TRBJ2-7, with TRBD2 matching 7 bases. In germline, CDR1 is MNHEY, CDR2 SMNVEV (reference sequence). The CDR3 extends over 12 amino acids. V dropped 8 bases and J dropped 5; count of bases not matched to a gene: 6. CDR3 DNA: TGTGCCAGCCGCTCGACTAGCCACGAGCAGTACTTC. Residues: CASRSTSHEQYF.

This clonotype has a count of ten or more. The chain carries TRBV5-1 and TRBJ2-4; TRBD1 agrees at 7 bases. The J segment lost 4 bases and the V segment lost 3 bases, leaving 4 bases of the junction unmatched. Germline V gene lookup returns CDR1 SGHRS and CDR2 YFSETQ. The CDR3 is 14 residues long. The DNA of the CDR3 is TGCGCCAGCAGCTCCGGGACAGTAAAAAACATTCAGTACTTC. Translated, it gives CASSSGTVKNIQYF.

This clonotype was found many times. V usage is TRBV5-1 and J usage is TRBJ2-7; D gene unclear. Germline V CDR1 and CDR2: SGHRS, YFSETQ. Trimming shortened V by 0 bases and J by 3 bases, and 10 bases separated the two germline ends. The CDR3 spans 14 residues. CDR3 bases: TGCGCCAGCAGCTTGGCCTTGAATAGCTACGAGCAGTACTTC. This sequence encodes CASSLALNSYEQYF.

The sample holds many counts of this clonotype. The V call is TRBV20-1, the J call TRBJ2-2; D unclear. The V gene's germline CDR1 is DFQATT and CDR2 SNEGSKA (reference sequence). Trimming took off 5 bases at V and 3 bases at J, with 13 bases between the two ends. The CDR3 is made up of 14 amino acids. CDR3 sequence (DNA): TGCAGTGCTCCGCGTGGGGTGGACACCGGGGAGCTGTTTTTT. Protein sequence: CSAPRGVDTGELFF.

To note about this clonotype: This sequence may be a read error, since a much larger clone differs from it by one base. The rearrangement joins TRBV15 to TRBJ2-3, with D perhaps being TRBD1 or TRBD2 (5 bases each). V lost 4 bases to trimming and J lost 4 bases, with 18 bases between them. Germline values: CDR1 LNHNV, CDR2 YYDKDF (reference sequence). This CDR3 has 16 amino acids. The CDR3 region has the DNA TGTGCCACCAGCACCTCTCTCGGGACCGGCCCAGATACGCAGTATTTT. Translated, it gives CATSTSLGTGPDTQYF.

Ten or more counts support this clonotype. The chain recombines TRBV5-4 with TRBJ2-7, with TRBD2 as a possible D gene (6 bases). The CDR3 totals 15 residues. Germline lookup yields CDR1 SGHNT and CDR2 YYREEE (reference sequence). Deletions cut 4 bases from V and 0 bases from J, with 14 bases between. CDR3 sequence reads: CASSPWRGFSYEQYF. The CDR3 DNA reads as TGTGCCAGCAGCCCTTGGAGGGGATTCTCCTACGAGCAGTACTTC.

The chain carries TRBV5-1 and TRBJ1-2; TRBD1 agrees at 7 bases. Germline trimming cut 4 bases from V and 4 bases from J; bases unmatched to any gene: 10. CDR3 length: 15 amino acids. Germline V gene data show CDR1 as SGHRS and CDR2 as YFSETQ. The CDR3 region is CASSPGGQSTYGYTF. For the CDR3, the DNA is TGCGCCAGCAGCCCAGGGGGACAGTCCACCTATGGCTACACCTTC.

This clonotype was seen at least ten times. This chain connects TRBV7-2 to TRBJ1-1; D not resolved. The germline gives CDR1 SGHTA, CDR2 FQGNSA. This CDR3 spans 15 amino acids. V was cut by 3 bases and J by 1 base, with 12 bases left in between. DNA of the CDR3: TGTGCCAGCAGCTTTGCTCAGCTGGGGAACACTGAAGCTTTCTTT. It yields the protein CASSFAQLGNTEAFF.

This clonotype was detected many times. V gene TRBV28 combines with J gene TRBJ2-7; perhaps TRBD1 as D (5 bases). Germline V gives CDR1 MDHEN, CDR2 SYDVKM. V lost 3 bases to trimming and J lost 3 bases, with 12 bases between them. The CDR3 runs to 14 residues. The CDR3 loop reads CASSLVAGLYEQYF. DNA of the CDR3: TGTGCCAGCAGTTTGGTTGCAGGGCTCTACGAGCAGTACTTC.

The gene calls are TRBV10-1 and TRBJ2-2; D is possibly TRBD2 (5 bases). V shed 6 bases and J shed 6 bases, with 17 bases lying between them. This CDR3 spans 15 amino acids. The germline gives CDR1 WNHNN, CDR2 SYGVQD (reference sequence). CDR3 in amino acids: CASSPTRGFSGELFF. CDR3 coding DNA: TGCGCCAGCAGCCCAACTCGGGGATTCTCCGGGGAGCTGTTTTTT.